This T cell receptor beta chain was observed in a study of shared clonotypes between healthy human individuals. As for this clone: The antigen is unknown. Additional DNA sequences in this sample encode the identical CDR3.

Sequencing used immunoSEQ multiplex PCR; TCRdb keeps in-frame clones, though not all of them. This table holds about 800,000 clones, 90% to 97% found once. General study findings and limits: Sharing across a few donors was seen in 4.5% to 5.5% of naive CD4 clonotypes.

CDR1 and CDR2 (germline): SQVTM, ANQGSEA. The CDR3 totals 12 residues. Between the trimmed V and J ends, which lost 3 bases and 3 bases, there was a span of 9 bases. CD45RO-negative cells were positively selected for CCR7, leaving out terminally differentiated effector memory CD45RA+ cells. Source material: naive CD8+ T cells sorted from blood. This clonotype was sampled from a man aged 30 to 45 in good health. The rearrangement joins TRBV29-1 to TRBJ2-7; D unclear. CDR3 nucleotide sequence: TGCAGCGTTGAGAGTTCGGGCTACGAGCAGTACTTC. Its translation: CSVESSGYEQYF.